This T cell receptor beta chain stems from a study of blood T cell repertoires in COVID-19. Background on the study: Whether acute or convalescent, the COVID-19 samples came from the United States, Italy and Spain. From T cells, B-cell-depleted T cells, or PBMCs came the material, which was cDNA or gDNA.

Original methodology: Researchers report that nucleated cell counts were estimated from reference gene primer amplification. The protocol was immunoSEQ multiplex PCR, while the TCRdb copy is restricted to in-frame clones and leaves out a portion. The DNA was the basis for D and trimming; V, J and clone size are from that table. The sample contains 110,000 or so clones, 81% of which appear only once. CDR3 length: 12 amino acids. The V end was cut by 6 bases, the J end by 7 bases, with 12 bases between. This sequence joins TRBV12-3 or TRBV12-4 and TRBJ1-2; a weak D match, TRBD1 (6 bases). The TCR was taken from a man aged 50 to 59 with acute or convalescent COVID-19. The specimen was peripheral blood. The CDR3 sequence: CASSTGKGGYTF. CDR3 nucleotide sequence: TGTGCCAGCAGCACAGGGAAGGGTGGCTACACCTTC.